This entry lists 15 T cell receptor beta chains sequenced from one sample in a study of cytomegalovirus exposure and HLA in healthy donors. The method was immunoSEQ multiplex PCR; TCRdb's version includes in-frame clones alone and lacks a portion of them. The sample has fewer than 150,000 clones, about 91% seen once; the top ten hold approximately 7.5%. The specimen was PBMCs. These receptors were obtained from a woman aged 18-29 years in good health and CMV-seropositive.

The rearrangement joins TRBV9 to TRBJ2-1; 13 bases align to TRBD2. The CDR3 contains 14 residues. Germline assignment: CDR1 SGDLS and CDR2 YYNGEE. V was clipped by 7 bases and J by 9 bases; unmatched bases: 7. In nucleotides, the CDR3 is TGTGCCAGCGGAGGGACTAGCGGGGCCGGTGAGCAGTTCTTC. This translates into CASGGTSGAGEQFF.

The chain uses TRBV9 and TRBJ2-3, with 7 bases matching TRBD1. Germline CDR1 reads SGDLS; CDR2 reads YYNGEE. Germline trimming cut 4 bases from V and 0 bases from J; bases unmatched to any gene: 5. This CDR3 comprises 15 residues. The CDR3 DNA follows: TGTGCCAGCAGCCTCCGGGACAGCAGCACAGATACGCAGTATTTT. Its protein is CASSLRDSSTDTQYF.

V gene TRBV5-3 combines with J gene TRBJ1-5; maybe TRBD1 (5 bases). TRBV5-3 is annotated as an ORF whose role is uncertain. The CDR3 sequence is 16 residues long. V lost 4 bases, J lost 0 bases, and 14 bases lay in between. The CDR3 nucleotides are TGTGCCAGAAGCGGACCGGGACTAGGTAGCAATCAGCCCCAGCATTTT. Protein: CARSGPGLGSNQPQHF.

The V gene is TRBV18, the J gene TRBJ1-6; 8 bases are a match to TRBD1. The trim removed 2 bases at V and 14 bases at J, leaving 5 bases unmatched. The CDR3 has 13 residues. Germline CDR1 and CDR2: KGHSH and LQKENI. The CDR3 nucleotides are TGTGCCAGCTCACCAAGCGACAGGGGTTCCCTCCACTTT. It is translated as CASSPSDRGSLHF.

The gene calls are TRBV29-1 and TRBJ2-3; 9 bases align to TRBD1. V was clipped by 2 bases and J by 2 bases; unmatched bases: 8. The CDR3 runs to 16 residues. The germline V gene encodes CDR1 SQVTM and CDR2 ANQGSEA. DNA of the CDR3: TGCAGCGTTGAAAGGCCCGGGACAGGGAACACAGATACGCAGTATTTT. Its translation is CSVERPGTGNTDTQYF.

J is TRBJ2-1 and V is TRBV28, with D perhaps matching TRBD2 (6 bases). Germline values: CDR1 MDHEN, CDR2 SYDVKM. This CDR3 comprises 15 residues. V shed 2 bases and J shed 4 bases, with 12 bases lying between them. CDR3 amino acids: CASSLQNGGYNEQFF. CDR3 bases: TGTGCCAGCAGTTTACAAAACGGGGGTTACAATGAGCAGTTCTTC.

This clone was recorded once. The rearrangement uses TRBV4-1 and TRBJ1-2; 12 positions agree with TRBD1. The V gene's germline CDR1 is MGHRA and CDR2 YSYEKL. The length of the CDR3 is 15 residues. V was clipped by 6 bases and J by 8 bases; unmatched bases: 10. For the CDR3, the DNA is TGCGCCAGCAGTACCCCGGGACAGGGGGCGGGGGGCTACACCTTC. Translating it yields CASSTPGQGAGGYTF.

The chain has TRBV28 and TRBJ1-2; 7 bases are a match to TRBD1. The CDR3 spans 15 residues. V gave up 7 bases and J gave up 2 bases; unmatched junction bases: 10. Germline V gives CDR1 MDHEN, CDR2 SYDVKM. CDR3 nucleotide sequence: TGTGCCAGCACCCGAACAGGGGCTGGAAACTATGGCTACACCTTC. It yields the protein CASTRTGAGNYGYTF.

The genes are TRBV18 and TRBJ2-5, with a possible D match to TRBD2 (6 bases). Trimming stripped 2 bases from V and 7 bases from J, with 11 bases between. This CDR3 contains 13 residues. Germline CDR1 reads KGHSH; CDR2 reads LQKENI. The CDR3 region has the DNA TGTGCCAGCTCACCAGGGAGGTTTGGGACCCAGTACTTC. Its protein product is CASSPGRFGTQYF.

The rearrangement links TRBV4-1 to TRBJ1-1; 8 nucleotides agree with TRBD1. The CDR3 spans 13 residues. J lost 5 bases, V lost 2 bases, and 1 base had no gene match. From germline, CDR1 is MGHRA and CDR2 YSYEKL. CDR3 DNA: TGCGCCAGCAGCCAACGGACAGGGACTGAAGCTTTCTTT. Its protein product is CASSQRTGTEAFF.

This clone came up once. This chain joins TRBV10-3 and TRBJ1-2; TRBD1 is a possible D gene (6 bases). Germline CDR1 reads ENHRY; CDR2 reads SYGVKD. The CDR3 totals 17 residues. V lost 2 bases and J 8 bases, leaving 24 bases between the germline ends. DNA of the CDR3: TGTGCCATCAGTGAGCCGGAAGATCTCAACAGGGAAGGAGGCTACACCTTC. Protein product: CAISEPEDLNREGGYTF.

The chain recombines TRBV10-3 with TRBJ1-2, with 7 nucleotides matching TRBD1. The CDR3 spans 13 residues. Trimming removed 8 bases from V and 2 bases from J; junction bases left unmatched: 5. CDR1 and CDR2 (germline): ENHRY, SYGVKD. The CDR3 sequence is CAIQGGSNYGYTF. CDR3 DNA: TGTGCCATCCAGGGGGGCTCGAACTATGGCTACACCTTC.

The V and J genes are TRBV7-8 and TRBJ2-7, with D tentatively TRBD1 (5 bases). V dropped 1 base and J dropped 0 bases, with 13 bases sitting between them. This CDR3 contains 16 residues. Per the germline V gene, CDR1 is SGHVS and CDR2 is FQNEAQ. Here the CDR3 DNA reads TGTGCCAGCAGCTTAGGGAGCAGGGAAACCTCCTACGAGCAGTACTTC. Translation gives CASSLGSRETSYEQYF.

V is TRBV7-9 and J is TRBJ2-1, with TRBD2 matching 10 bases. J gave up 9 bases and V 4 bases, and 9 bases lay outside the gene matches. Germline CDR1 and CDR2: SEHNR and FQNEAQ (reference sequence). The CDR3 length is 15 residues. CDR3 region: CASSSGTSASPEQFF. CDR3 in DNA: TGTGCCAGCAGCTCCGGGACTAGCGCCTCTCCTGAGCAGTTCTTC.

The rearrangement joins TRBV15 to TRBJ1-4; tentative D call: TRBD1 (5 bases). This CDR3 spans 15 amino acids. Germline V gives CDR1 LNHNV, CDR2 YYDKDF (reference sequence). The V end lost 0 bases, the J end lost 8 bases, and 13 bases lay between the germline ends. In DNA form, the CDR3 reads TGTGCCACCAGCAGAGATATAGGTCAGGGCGAAAAACTGTTTTTT. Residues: CATSRDIGQGEKLFF.